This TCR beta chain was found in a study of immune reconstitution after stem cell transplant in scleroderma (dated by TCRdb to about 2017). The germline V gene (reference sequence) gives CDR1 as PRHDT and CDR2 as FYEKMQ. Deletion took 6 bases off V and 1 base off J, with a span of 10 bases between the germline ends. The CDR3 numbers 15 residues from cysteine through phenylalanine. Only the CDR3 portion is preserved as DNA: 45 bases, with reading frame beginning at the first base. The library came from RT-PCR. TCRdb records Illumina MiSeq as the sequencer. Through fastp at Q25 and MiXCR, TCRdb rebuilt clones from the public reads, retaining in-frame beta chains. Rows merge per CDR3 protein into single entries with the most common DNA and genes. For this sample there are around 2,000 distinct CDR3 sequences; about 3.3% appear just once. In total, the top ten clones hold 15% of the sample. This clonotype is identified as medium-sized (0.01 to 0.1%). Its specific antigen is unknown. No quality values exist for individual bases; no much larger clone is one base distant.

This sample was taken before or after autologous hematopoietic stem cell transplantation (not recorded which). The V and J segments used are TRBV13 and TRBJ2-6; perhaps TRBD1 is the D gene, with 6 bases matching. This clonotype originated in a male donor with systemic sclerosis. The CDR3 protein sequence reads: CASRFTGSGANVLTF. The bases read TGTGCCAGCAGATTCACAGGGTCTGGGGCCAACGTCCTGACTTTC.